The TCR beta chain described here comes from a study of molecular identifiers for immune sequencing clone quantification. General study results and limits: Clone sizes that are highly expanded could be underestimated when identical TCR molecules share a barcode.

This clonotype was counted a few times. Its antigen is not known. Bulk libraries came from a prior protocol with listed TCR primers. TCRdb fed the PCR reads into MiXCR, producing one record per CDR3 protein. The sample lists 460,000 or so distinct CDR3 sequences, around 23% occurring once. The CDR3 loop spans 13 amino acids. Germline lookup yields CDR1 MNHEY and CDR2 SMNVEV (reference sequence). V lost 5 bases to trimming and J lost 3 bases, with 11 bases between them. The receptor was isolated from a human donor in good health. Some libraries in this study had Jurkat cell RNA spiked in. The rearrangement joins TRBV27 to TRBJ2-7; D unresolved. The sample was naive CD8+ T cells from blood, with Jurkat cell RNA spiked in. Subset of the sample: FACS-sorted CD8+CD4-CCR7+CD45RA+ naive T cells. The CDR3 is CASSPVAGYEQYF. Written as DNA, the CDR3 is TGTGCCAGCAGTCCCGTGGCCGGCTACGAGCAGTACTTC.